This T cell receptor beta chain appears in the sequencing data of a study of chemoradiotherapy in HPV16-positive cancers. Findings and caveats of the study: Functional assays defining HPV-specific T cells used only a couple of HPV16-positive patients. Candidate HPV-specific clones and E7-related TCR motifs grew in tumor during treatment.

The data were produced by immunoSEQ multiplex PCR, yet TCRdb's version contains in-frame clones alone and is incomplete. The repertoire includes about 22,000 clones, roughly 90% of them detected once, and roughly 16% sits in the top ten. As regards this clone: What it binds is not known.

CDR1 is MNHEY and CDR2 is SMNVEV in the germline V gene (reference sequence). The CDR3 is 13 amino acids. Trimming cost V 2 bases and J 3 bases, with 8 bases left between them. The TCR comes from a human donor with HPV-associated anogenital cancer. The source material was blood, sampled from a patient who underwent chemoradiotherapy. The chain couples TRBV27 to TRBJ2-7; tentatively, D is TRBD1 (6 bases). The CDR3 region is CASSLGQYYEQYF. The CDR3 region has the DNA TGTGCCAGCAGTTTAGGACAGTACTACGAGCAGTACTTC.